This TCR beta chain stems from a study of blood T cell repertoires in COVID-19. Germline CDR1 reads DFQATT; CDR2 reads SNEGSKA (reference sequence). The V end lost 3 bases, the J end lost 9 bases, and 11 bases lay between the germline ends. CDR3 length: 12 residues. Data came from immunoSEQ multiplex PCR; TCRdb stores just in-frame clones and leaves some out. There are 170,000 or so clones in the sample; about four fifths occur only once, and around 7% lies in the top ten. The sample taken for sequencing was peripheral blood. The chain employs TRBV20-1 and TRBJ1-4; D is ambiguous. The TCR comes from a man aged 65 to 85 with active or convalescent COVID-19. The CDR3 region has the DNA TGCAGTGCTAGTTTCGGCGGAAAAAAACTGTTTTTT. Its translation: CSASFGGKKLFF.